The next 10 T cell receptor beta chains were all read from a single sample in a study of OX40 agonist ivuxolimab in advanced cancers. Here immunoSEQ multiplex PCR was the method, and the copy in TCRdb shows in-frame clones only, minus some. The repertoire holds tens of thousands of clones, with around 89% as singletons. The source was CD4+ or CD8+ T cells sorted from blood, collected in a trial of the OX40 agonist ivuxolimab. The receptor set was obtained from an adult with an advanced solid tumor such as melanoma, head and neck, liver or kidney cancer.

The chain has TRBV7-9 and TRBJ2-3; D might be TRBD2 (6 bases). The germline V gene has CDR1 SEHNR and CDR2 FQNEAQ (reference sequence). The V end lost 3 bases, the J end lost 1 base, and 8 bases lay between the germline ends. The CDR3 has 14 amino acids. DNA of the CDR3: TGTGCCAGCAGCTTCGGGGGAGGCACAGATACGCAGTATTTT. Translation: CASSFGGGTDTQYF.

The chain is built from TRBV5-4 and TRBJ2-2; TRBD2 is a possible D gene (5 bases). V was trimmed by 4 bases and J by 4 bases, leaving 11 bases between them. Germline CDR1 and CDR2: SGHNT and YYREEE (reference sequence). The CDR3 has 14 residues. The CDR3, as DNA: TGTGCCAGCAGCATATGGACTCTCACCGGGGAGCTGTTTTTT. This codes for CASSIWTLTGELFF.

The J gene is TRBJ1-5, the V gene TRBV15; unclear D gene. This CDR3 region has 16 residues. Germline-derived CDR1 and CDR2 are LNHNV and YYDKDF (reference sequence). V gave up 3 bases and J gave up 6 bases, with 18 bases separating them. The CDR3 loop reads CATSRPPAAISQPQHF. CDR3 DNA sequence: TGTGCCACCAGCAGGCCACCGGCGGCAATAAGTCAGCCCCAGCATTTT.

Remarks on this clone: This specimen includes other DNA sequences encoding the same CDR3. This sequence joins TRBV9 and TRBJ2-3, with D unclear. The CDR3 is 12 amino acids. The V and J ends lost 2 bases and 0 bases respectively, with 1 base between them. Germline-derived CDR1 and CDR2 are SGDLS and YYNGEE. Here the CDR3 DNA reads TGTGCCAGCAGCGTGAGCACAGATACGCAGTATTTT. The encoded protein is CASSVSTDTQYF.

This clone was seen a few times. V and J are TRBV28 and TRBJ1-2, with a weak D call TRBD1 (6 bases). The V end was cut by 5 bases, the J end by 2 bases, with 15 bases between. CDR3 length equals 15 residues. The germline CDR1 and CDR2 sequences are MDHEN and SYDVKM. The CDR3, as DNA: TGTGCCAGCAGTCCCCGAGGGGGAGGGAACTATGGCTACACCTTC. It codes for CASSPRGGGNYGYTF.

In its sample, this clone was seen once. The chain combines TRBV6-6 with TRBJ1-1; D uncertain. Trimming pared 2 bases from V and 5 bases from J, leaving 12 bases between. CDR1 and CDR2 from the germline V gene are MNHNY and SVGAGI (reference sequence). CDR3 length: 14 residues. CDR3 DNA: TGTGCCAGCAGTTACAAGGGAAGTGGAACTGAAGCTTTCTTT. Translation gives CASSYKGSGTEAFF.

This chain joins TRBV5-6 and TRBJ2-3, with no clear D. The ends were cut back, 4 bases at V and 2 bases at J, with 14 bases in the middle. Germline V gives CDR1 SGHDT, CDR2 YYEEEE. The CDR3 loop spans 15 amino acids. The CDR3 DNA is TGTGCCAGCAGCCCGTCGGGCACCTACACAGATACGCAGTATTTT. Amino acid sequence: CASSPSGTYTDTQYF. The whole variable domain, filled in from reference TRBV5-6 and TRBJ2-3, reads DAGVTQSPTHLIKTRGQQVTLRCSPKSGHDTVSWYQQALGQGPQFIFQYYEEEERQRGNFPDRFSGHQFPNYSSELNVNALLLGDSALYLCASSPSGTYTDTQYFGPGTRLTVL.

The chain recombines TRBV6-5 with TRBJ2-3, with D hard to call. Germline V gene data show CDR1 as MNHEY and CDR2 as SVGAGI. V gave up 5 bases and J gave up 2 bases, with 5 bases separating them. The CDR3 has 12 amino acids. The DNA for the CDR3 is TGTGCCAGCAGTGCTAACACAGATACGCAGTATTTT. It encodes CASSANTDTQYF.

V gene TRBV10-1 combines with J gene TRBJ2-3; TRBD2 matches 8 bases. The V and J ends lost 10 bases and 4 bases, in that order; junction bases with no gene match: 19. Germline assignment: CDR1 WNHNN and CDR2 SYGVQD (reference sequence). This CDR3 is built from 17 residues. The DNA for the CDR3 is TGCGCCACCCAGACAATGACCGGGACTAGGGGTGCAGATACGCAGTATTTT. It translates to CATQTMTGTRGADTQYF.

The V gene is TRBV25-1, the J gene TRBJ2-5; D uncertain. The V gene lost 4 bases and the J gene lost 2 bases, with 11 bases spanning the gap. Germline V CDR1 and CDR2: MGHDK, SYGVNS. The CDR3 loop spans 14 amino acids. DNA for the CDR3: TGTGCCAGCAGTGGCCCCTACCTTCAAGAGACCCAGTACTTC. As protein: CASSGPYLQETQYF.